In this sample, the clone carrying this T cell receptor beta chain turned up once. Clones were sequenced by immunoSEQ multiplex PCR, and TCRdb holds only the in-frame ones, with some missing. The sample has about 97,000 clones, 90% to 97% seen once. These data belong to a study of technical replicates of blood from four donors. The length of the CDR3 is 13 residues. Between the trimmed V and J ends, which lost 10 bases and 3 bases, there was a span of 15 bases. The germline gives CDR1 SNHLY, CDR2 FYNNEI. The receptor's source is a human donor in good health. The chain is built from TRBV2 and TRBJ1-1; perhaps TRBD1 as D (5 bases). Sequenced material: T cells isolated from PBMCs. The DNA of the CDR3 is TGTGCCAAAGGGACTTTAGGGCACACTGAAGCTTTCTTT. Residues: CAKGTLGHTEAFF. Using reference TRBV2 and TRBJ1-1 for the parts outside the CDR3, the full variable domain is EPEVTQTPSHQVTQMGQEVILRCVPISNHLYFYWYRQILGQKVEFLVSFYNNEISEKSEIFDDQFSVERPDGSNFTLKIRSTKLEDSAMYFCAKGTLGHTEAFFGQGTRLTVV.